A selection of T cell receptor beta chains follows, all from one sample in a study of cytomegalovirus exposure and HLA in healthy donors. The repertoire was sequenced with immunoSEQ multiplex PCR; TCRdb's copy has only in-frame clones and lacks some. Of approximately 150,000 clones listed, over 70% are singletons. Sequenced input: PBMCs. All receptors derive from a man aged 18 to 30 in good health and CMV-seropositive. The CDR3 runs from the conserved cysteine through the conserved F or W. The D gene is left open where the match is weak. The size field is filled for only some rows; it gives once, few, many or a size class.

J,D,V,length,size,CDR3,DNA
TRBJ2-1,.,TRBV6-5,16,.,CASSYSSSAGSGAGFF,TGTGCCAGCAGTTACTCGAGTTCGGCCGGTAGCGGAGCCGGGTTCTTC
TRBJ2-1,.,TRBV2,16,.,CASRPVRDSRYNEQFF,TGTGCCAGCAGACCTGTTCGGGACTCCCGCTACAATGAGCAGTTCTTC
TRBJ1-3,.,TRBV9,16,.,CASSGLISSSGNTIYF,TGTGCCAGCAGCGGACTCATCAGTAGCTCTGGAAACACCATATATTTT
TRBJ1-4,.,TRBV18,14,.,CASSPGTTNEKLFF,TGTGCCAGCTCACCAGGCACAACTAATGAAAAACTGTTTTTT
TRBJ2-1,TRBD1,TRBV5-1,14,.,CASSRDRVYNEQFF,TGCGCCAGCAGCCGGGACAGGGTTTACAATGAGCAGTTCTTC
TRBJ1-2,TRBD1,TRBV27,15,.,CASRILDRGVYGYTF,TGTGCCAGCAGAATATTAGACAGGGGGGTCTATGGCTACACCTTC
TRBJ1-1,TRBD1,TRBV5-1,14,.,CASSFPGQPTEAFF,TGCGCCAGCAGCTTTCCGGGACAGCCCACTGAAGCTTTCTTT
TRBJ2-7,TRBD1,TRBV2,13,few,CASSRDRPYEQYF,TGTGCCAGCAGCCGGGACAGGCCCTACGAGCAGTACTTC
TRBJ1-4,.,TRBV7-9,13,.,CASGRPTNEKLFF,TGTGCCAGCGGGCGTCCAACTAATGAAAAACTGTTTTTT
TRBJ1-2,TRBD1,TRBV2,13,few,CASSEAGGYGYTF,TGTGCCAGCAGTGAGGCAGGGGGCTATGGCTACACCTTC
TRBJ1-2,.,TRBV7-9,13,.,CASSLGTNYGYTF,TGTGCCAGCAGCTTAGGTACTAACTATGGCTACACCTTC
TRBJ2-3,TRBD2,TRBV30,14,.,CAWSVAGPTDTQYF,TGTGCCTGGAGTGTAGCGGGGCCCACAGATACGCAGTATTTT
TRBJ2-5,.,TRBV21-1,18,.,CASSKEWVVVGRQETQYF,TGTGCCAGCAGCAAAGAATGGGTGGTAGTTGGGCGCCAAGAGACCCAGTACTTC
TRBJ2-2,.,TRBV6-4,17,.,CASSDYGPGTGTGELFF,TGTGCCAGCAGTGACTACGGCCCCGGTACGGGCACCGGGGAGCTGTTTTTT
TRBJ1-3,.,TRBV7-2,15,few,CASSQGGAIGNTIYF,TGTGCCAGCAGCCAAGGGGGGGCCATTGGAAACACCATATATTTT
TRBJ1-2,TRBD1,TRBV19,18,.,CASSLAGTGGLRGYGYTF,TGTGCCAGTAGTCTTGCTGGGACAGGGGGCTTAAGAGGTTATGGCTACACCTTC
TRBJ1-2,.,TRBV7-9,13,.,CASSLIQGRGYTF,TGTGCCAGCAGCTTAATACAGGGCCGTGGCTACACCTTC
TRBJ1-3,.,TRBV9,17,.,CASSAHQQGNSGNTIYF,TGTGCCAGCAGCGCCCACCAACAGGGAAACTCTGGAAACACCATATATTTT
TRBJ1-1,.,TRBV5-8,14,.,CASSLIEGNTEAFF,TGTGCCAGCAGCTTGATCGAGGGGAACACTGAAGCTTTCTTT
TRBJ1-4,.,TRBV4-3,15,.,CASSRETGRAGKLFF,TGCGCCAGCAGCCGAGAGACAGGCCGAGCGGGGAAACTGTTTTTT
TRBJ1-1,.,TRBV6-5,15,.,CASSYSKQRNTEAFF,TGTGCCAGCAGTTACTCGAAACAGAGAAACACTGAAGCTTTCTTT
TRBJ1-4,.,TRBV2,14,.,CASRETATNEKLFF,TGTGCCAGCAGGGAGACAGCAACTAATGAAAAACTGTTTTTT
TRBJ1-5,TRBD1,TRBV6-5,14,.,CASSPRQGGQPQHF,TGTGCCAGCAGTCCGAGACAGGGCGGTCAGCCCCAGCATTTT